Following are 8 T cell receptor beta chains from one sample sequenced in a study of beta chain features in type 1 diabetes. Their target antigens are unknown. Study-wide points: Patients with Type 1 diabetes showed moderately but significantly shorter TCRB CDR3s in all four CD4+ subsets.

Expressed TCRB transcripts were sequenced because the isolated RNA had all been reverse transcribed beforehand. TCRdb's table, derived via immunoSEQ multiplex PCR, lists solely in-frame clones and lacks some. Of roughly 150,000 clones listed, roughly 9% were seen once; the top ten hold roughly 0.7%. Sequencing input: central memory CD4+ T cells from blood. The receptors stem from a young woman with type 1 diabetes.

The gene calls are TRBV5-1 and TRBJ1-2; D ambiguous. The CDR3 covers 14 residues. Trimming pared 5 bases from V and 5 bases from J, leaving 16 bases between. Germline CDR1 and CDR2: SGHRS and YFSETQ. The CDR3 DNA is TGCGCCAGCAGGGGCGGGCCAGAAAGTTATGGCTACACCTTC. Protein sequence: CASRGGPESYGYTF.

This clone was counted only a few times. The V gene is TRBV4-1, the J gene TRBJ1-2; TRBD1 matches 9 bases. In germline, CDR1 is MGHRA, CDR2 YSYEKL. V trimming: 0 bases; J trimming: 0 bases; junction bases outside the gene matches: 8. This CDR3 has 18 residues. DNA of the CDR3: TGCGCCAGCAGCCAAGAAAGCAAGGGACAGGGCGCTAACTATGGCTACACCTTC. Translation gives CASSQESKGQGANYGYTF.

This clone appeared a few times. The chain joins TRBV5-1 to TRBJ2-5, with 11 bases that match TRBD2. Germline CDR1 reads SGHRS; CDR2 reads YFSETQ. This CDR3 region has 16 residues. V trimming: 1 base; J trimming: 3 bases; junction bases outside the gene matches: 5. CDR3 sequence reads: CASSLILAGGEETQYF. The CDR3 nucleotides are TGCGCCAGCAGCTTGATTCTAGCGGGAGGCGAAGAGACCCAGTACTTC.

CDR3 bases: TGTGCCAGCAGCTTAGCGGCGGGGGGAGAAGGCTACACCTTC. Protein product: CASSLAAGGEGYTF. The chain has TRBV7-9 and TRBJ1-2; weak D call: TRBD1 (5 bases). Looked up from germline, CDR1 is SEHNR and CDR2 is FQNEAQ (reference sequence). V was cut by 0 bases and J by 8 bases, with 13 bases left in between. The CDR3 is 14 amino acids.

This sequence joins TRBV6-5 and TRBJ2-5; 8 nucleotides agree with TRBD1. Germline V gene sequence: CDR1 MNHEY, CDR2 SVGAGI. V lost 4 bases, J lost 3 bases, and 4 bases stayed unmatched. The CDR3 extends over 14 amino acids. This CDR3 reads CASSFLTGEETQYF. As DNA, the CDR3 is TGTGCCAGCAGTTTTCTGACAGGGGAAGAGACCCAGTACTTC.

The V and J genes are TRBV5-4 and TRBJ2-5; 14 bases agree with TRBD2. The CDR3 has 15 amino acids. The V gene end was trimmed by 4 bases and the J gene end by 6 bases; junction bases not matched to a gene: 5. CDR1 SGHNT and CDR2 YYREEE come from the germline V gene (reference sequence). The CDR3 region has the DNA TGTGCCAGCAGCCCCGGGACTAGCGGGAGTCAGACCCAGTACTTC. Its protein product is CASSPGTSGSQTQYF.

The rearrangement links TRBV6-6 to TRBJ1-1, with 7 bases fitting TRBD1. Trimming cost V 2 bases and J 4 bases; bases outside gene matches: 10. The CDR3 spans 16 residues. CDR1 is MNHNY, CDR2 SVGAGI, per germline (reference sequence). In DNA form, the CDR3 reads TGTGCCAGCAGTTACAGAGCCAGTACAGGGGTCACTGAAGCTTTCTTT. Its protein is CASSYRASTGVTEAFF.

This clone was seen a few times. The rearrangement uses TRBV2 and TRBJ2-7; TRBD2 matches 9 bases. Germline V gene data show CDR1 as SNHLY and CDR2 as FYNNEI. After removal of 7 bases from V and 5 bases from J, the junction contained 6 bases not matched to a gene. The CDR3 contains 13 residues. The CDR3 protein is CASKREAKNEQYF. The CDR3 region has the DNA TGTGCCAGCAAGCGGGAGGCGAAGAACGAGCAGTACTTC.